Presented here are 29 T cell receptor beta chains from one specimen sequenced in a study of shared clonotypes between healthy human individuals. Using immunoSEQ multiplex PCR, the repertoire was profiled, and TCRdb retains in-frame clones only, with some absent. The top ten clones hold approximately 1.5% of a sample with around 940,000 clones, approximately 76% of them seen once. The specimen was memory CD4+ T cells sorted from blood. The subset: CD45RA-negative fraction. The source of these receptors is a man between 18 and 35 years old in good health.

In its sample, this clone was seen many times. The CDR3 DNA reads as TGCGCCAGCAGTGAGTCAACAGGGACCATGAACACTGAAGCTTTCTTT. Its protein product is CASSESTGTMNTEAFF. The rearrangement joins TRBV10-1 to TRBJ1-1; D may be TRBD1 (6 bases). The CDR3 contains 16 residues. Germline V gene lookup returns CDR1 WNHNN and CDR2 SYGVQD (reference sequence). Trimming left V 0 bases short and J 0 bases short, with 11 bases between.

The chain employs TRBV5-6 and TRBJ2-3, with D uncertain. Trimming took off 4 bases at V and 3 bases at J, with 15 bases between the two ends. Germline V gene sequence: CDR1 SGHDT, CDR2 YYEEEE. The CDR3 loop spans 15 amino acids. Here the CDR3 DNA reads TGTGCCAGCAGCCGTGGCAAGCCTAAAACAGATACGCAGTATTTT. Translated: CASSRGKPKTDTQYF.

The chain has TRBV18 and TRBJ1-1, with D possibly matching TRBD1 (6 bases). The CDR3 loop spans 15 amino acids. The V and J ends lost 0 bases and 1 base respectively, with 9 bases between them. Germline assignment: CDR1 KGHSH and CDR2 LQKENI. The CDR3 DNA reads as TGTGCCAGCTCACCACCCGACAGGACGAACACTGAAGCTTTCTTT. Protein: CASSPPDRTNTEAFF.

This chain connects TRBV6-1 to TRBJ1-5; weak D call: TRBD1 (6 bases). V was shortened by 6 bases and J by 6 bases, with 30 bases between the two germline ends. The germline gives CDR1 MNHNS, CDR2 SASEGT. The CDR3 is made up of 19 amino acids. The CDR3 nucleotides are TGTGCCAGCAGCGAAAGGGACTGGCAAAGCGTAGGGGGGCCTCAGCCCCAGCATTTT. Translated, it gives CASSERDWQSVGGPQPQHF.

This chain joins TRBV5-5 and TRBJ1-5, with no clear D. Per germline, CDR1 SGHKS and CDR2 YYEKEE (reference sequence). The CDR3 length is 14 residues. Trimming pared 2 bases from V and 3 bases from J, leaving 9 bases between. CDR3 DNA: TGTGCCAGCAGCTTATTTCCGGTCAATCAGCCCCAGCATTTT. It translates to CASSLFPVNQPQHF.

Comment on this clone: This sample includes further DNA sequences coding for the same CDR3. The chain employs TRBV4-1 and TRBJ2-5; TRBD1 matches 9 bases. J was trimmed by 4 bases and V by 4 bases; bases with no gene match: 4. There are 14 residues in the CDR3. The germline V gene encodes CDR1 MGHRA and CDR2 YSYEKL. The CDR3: CASSPGQGGETQYF. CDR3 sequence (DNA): TGCGCCAGCAGCCCGGGACAGGGTGGAGAGACCCAGTACTTC.

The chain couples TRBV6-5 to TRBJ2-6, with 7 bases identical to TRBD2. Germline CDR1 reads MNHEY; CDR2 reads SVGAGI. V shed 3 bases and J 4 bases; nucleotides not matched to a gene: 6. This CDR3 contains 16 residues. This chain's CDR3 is CASSYRGGAGANVLTF. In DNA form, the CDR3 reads TGTGCCAGCAGTTATAGGGGAGGGGCCGGGGCCAACGTCCTGACTTTC.

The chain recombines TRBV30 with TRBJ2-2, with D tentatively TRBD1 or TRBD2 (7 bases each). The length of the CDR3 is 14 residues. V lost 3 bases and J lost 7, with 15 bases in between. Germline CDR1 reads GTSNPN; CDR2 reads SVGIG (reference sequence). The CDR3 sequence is CAWRNQGGDGELFF. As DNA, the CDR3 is TGTGCCTGGAGGAATCAGGGGGGGGACGGGGAGCTGTTTTTT.

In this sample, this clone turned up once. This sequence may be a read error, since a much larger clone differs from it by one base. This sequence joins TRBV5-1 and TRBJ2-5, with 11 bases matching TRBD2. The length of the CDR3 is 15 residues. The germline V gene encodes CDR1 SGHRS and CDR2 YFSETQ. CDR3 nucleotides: TGCGCCAGCAGCTCCTTAGCGGGAGGGGAAGAGATCCAGTACTTC. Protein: CASSSLAGGEEIQYF.

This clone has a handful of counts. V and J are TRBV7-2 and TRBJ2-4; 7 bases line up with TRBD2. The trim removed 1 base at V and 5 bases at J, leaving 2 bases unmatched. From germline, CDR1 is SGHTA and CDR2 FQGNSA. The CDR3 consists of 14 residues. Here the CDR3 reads CASSLGLAENIQYF. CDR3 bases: TGTGCCAGCAGCTTAGGTCTAGCGGAAAACATTCAGTACTTC. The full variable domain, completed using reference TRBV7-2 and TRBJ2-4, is GAGVSQSPSNKVTEKGKDVELRCDPISGHTALYWYRQSLGQGLEFLIYFQGNSAPDKSGLPSDRFSAERTGGSVSTLTIQRTQQEDSAVYLCASSLGLAENIQYFGAGTRLSVL.

CDR3 loop: CASSPAGFTEAFF. CDR3 sequence (DNA): TGTGCCAGCTCACCAGCAGGGTTCACTGAAGCTTTCTTT. The chain couples TRBV18 to TRBJ1-1; a weak D match, TRBD1 (5 bases). The CDR3 sequence is 13 residues long. V lost 2 bases and J lost 4, with 8 bases in between. Germline V gene lookup returns CDR1 KGHSH and CDR2 LQKENI.

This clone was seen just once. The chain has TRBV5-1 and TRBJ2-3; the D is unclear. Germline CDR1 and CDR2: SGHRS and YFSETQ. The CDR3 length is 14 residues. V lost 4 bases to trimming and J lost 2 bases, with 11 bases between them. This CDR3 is CASSLGPTTDTQYF. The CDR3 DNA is TGCGCCAGCAGCCTCGGACCTACCACAGATACGCAGTATTTT. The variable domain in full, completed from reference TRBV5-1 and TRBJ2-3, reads KAGVTQTPRYLIKTRGQQVTLSCSPISGHRSVSWYQQTPGQGLQFLFEYFSETQRNKGNFPGRFSGRQFSNSRSEMNVSTLELGDSALYLCASSLGPTTDTQYFGPGTRLTVL.

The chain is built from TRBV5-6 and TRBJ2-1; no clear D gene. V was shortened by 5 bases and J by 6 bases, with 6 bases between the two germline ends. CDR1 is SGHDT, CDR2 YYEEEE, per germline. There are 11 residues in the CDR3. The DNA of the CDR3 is TGTGCCAGCAGGCTCAGCAATGAGCAGTTCTTC. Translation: CASRLSNEQFF.

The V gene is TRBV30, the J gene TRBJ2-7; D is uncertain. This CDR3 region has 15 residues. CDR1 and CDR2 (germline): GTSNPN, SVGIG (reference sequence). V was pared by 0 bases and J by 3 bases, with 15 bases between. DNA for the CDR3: TGTGCCTGGAGTGTAGGAGCGAGGACGGGCTACGAGCAGTACTTC. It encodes CAWSVGARTGYEQYF.

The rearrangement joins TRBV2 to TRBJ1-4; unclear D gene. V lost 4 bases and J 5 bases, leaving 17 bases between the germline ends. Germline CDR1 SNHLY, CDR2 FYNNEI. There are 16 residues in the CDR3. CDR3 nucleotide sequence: TGTGCCAGCAGTGTAATATCGGGAACGGGGAATGAAAAACTGTTTTTT. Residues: CASSVISGTGNEKLFF. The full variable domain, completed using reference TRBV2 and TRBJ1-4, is EPEVTQTPSHQVTQMGQEVILRCVPISNHLYFYWYRQILGQKVEFLVSFYNNEISEKSEIFDDQFSVERPDGSNFTLKIRSTKLEDSAMYFCASSVISGTGNEKLFFGSGTQLSVL.

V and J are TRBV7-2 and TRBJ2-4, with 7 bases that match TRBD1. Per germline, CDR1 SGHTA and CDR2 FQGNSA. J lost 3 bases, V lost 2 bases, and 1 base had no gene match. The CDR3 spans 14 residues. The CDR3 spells CASSLQGDKNIQYF. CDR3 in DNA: TGTGCCAGCAGCTTACAGGGGGACAAAAACATTCAGTACTTC.

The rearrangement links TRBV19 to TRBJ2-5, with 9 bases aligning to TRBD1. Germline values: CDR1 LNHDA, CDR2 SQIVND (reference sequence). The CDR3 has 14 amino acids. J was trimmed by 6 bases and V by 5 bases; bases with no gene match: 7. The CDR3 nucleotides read TGTGCCAGTAGTCCGGGACAGGGTTGGAAGACCCAGTACTTC. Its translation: CASSPGQGWKTQYF.

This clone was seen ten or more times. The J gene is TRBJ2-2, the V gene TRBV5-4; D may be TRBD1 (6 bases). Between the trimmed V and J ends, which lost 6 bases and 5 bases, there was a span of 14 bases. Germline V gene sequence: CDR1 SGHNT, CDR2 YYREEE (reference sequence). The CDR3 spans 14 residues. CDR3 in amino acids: CASTVGTTTGELFF. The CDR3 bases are TGTGCCAGCACTGTGGGGACAACAACCGGGGAGCTGTTTTTT.

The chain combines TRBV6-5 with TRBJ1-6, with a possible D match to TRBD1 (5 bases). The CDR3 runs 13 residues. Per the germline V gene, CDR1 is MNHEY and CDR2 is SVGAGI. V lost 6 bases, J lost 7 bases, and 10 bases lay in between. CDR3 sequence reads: CASRGEGNSPLHF. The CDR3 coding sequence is TGTGCCAGCAGGGGGGAGGGGAATTCACCCCTCCACTTT.

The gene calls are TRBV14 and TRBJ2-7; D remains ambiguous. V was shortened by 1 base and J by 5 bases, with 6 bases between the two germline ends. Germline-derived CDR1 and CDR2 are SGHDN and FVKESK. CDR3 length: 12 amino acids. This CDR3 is CASSQVRDEQYF. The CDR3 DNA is TGTGCCAGCAGCCAAGTACGAGACGAGCAGTACTTC.

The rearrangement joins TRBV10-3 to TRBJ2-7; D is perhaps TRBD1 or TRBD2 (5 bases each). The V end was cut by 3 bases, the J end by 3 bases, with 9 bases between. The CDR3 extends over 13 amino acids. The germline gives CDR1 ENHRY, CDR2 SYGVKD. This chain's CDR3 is CAISERGVYEQYF. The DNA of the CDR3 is TGTGCCATCAGTGAAAGGGGAGTCTACGAGCAGTACTTC.

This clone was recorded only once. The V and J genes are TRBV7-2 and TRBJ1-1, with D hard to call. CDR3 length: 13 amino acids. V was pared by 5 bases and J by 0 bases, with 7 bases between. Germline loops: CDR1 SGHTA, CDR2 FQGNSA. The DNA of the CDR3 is TGTGCCAGCAGCATACAATTGAACACTGAAGCTTTCTTT. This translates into CASSIQLNTEAFF.

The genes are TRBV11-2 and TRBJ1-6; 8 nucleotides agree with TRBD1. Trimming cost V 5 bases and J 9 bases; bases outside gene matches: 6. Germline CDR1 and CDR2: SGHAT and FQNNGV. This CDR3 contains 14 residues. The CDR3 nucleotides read TGTGCCAGCAGCGCTGGACAGGGATTTTCACCCCTCCACTTT. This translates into CASSAGQGFSPLHF.

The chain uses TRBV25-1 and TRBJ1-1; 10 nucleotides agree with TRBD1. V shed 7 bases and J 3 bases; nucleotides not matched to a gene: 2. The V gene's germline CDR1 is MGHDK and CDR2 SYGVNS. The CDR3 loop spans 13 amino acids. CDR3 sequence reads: CASTGQGDTEAFF. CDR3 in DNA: TGTGCCAGCACCGGACAGGGGGACACTGAAGCTTTCTTT.

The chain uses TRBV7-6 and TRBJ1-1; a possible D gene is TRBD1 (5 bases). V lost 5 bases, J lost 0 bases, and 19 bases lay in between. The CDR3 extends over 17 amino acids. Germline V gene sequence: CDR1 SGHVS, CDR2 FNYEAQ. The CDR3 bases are TGTGCCAGCAGCAAATTGGGAGGGGCCAAACTGAACACTGAAGCTTTCTTT. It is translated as CASSKLGGAKLNTEAFF. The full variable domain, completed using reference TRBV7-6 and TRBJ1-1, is GAGVSQSPRYKVTKRGQDVALRCDPISGHVSLYWYRQALGQGPEFLTYFNYEAQQDKSGLPNDRFSAERPEGSISTLTIQRTEQRDSAMYRCASSKLGGAKLNTEAFFGQGTRLTVV.

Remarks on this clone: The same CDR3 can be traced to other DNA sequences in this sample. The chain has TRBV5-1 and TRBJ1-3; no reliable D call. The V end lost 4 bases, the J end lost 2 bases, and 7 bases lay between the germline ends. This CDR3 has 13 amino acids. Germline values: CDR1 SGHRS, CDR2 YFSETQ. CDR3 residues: CASSLETGNTIYF. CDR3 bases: TGCGCCAGCAGCCTAGAAACTGGAAACACCATATATTTT.

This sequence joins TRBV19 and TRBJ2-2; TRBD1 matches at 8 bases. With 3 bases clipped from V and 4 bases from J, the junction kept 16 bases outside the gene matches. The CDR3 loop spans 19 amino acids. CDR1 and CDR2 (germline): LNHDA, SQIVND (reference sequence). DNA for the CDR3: TGTGCCAGTAGTATTCGAGGGACAGGCCTCCGGTTGAGCACCGGGGAGCTGTTTTTT. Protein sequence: CASSIRGTGLRLSTGELFF.

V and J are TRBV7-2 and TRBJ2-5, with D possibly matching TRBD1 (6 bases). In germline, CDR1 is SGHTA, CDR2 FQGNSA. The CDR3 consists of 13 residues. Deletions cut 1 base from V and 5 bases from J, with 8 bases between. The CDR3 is CASSLGGLETQYF. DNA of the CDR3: TGTGCCAGCAGCTTAGGGGGGCTGGAGACCCAGTACTTC.

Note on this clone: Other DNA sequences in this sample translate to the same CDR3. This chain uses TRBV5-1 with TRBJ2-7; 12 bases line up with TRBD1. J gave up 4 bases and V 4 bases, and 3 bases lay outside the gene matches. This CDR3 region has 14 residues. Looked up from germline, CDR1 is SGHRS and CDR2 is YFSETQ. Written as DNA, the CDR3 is TGCGCCAGCAGCCTGGGACAGGGGGCGTACGAGCAGTACTTC. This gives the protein CASSLGQGAYEQYF.